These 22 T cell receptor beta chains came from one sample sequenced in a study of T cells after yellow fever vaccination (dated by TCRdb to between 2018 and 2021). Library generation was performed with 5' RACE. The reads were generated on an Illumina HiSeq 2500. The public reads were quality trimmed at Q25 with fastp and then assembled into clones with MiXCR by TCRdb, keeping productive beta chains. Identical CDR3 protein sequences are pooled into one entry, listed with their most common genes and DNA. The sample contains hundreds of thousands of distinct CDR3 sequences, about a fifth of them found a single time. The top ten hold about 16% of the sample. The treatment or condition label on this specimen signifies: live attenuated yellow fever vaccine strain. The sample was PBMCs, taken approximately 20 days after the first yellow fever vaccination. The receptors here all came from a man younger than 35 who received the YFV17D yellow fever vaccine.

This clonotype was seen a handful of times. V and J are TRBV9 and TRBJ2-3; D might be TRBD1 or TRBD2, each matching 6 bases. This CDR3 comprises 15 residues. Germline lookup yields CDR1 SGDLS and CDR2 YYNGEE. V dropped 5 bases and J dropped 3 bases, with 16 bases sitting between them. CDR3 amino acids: CASSDKWGATDTQYF. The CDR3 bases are TGTGCCAGCAGTGATAAGTGGGGGGCAACAGATACGCAGTATTTT.

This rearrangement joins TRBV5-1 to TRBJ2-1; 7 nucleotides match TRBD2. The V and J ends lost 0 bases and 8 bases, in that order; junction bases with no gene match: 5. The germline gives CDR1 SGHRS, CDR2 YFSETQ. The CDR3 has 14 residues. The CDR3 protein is CASSLGLAEHEQFF. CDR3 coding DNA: TGCGCCAGCAGCTTGGGGCTAGCGGAGCATGAGCAGTTCTTC.

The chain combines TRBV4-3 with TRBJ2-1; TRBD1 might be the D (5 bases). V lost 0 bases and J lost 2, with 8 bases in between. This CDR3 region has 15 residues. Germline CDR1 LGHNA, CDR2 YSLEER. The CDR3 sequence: CASSQDWTPYNEQFF. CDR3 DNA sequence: TGCGCCAGCAGCCAAGATTGGACACCCTACAATGAGCAGTTCTTC.

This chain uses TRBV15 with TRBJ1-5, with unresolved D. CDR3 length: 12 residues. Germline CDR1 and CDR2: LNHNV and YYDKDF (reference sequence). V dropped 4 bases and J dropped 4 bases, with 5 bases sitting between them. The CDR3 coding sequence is TGTGCCACCAGCATTGGGAATCAGCCCCAGCATTTT. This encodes CATSIGNQPQHF.

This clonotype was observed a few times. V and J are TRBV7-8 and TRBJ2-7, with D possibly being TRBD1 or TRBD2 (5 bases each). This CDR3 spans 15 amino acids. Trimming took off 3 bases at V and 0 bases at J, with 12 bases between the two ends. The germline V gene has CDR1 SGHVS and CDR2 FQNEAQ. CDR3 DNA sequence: TGTGCCAGCAGCTTCGGATGGGGGACCTCCTACGAGCAGTACTTC. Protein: CASSFGWGTSYEQYF.

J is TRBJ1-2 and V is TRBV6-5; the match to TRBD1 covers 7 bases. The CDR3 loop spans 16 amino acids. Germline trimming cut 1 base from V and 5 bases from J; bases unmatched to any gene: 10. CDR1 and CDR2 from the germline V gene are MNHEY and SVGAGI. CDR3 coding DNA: TGTGCCAGCAGTTACTTCCAACTTGAGACAGGGTATGGCTACACCTTC. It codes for CASSYFQLETGYGYTF.

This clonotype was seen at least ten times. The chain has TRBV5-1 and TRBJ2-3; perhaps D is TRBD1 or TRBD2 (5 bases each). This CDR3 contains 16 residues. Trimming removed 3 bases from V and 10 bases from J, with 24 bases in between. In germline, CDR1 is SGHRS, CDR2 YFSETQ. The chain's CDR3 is CASSSPIEGLWGSQYF. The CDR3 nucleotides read TGCGCCAGCAGCTCCCCAATCGAGGGGCTTTGGGGGTCGCAGTATTTT.

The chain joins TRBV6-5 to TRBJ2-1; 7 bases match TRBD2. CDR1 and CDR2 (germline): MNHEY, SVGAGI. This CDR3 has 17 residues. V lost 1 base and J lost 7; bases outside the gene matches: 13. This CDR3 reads CASSYWPLAVVQNEQFF. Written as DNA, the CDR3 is TGTGCCAGCAGTTACTGGCCTCTAGCGGTGGTACAGAATGAGCAGTTCTTC.

CDR3 residues: CSANYWGEAFF. Here the CDR3 DNA reads TGCAGTGCAAACTACTGGGGTGAAGCTTTCTTT. V and J are TRBV20-1 and TRBJ1-1, with D unclear. Deletions cut 6 bases from V and 7 bases from J, with 12 bases between. The germline V gene has CDR1 DFQATT and CDR2 SNEGSKA (reference sequence). The CDR3 is 11 residues long.

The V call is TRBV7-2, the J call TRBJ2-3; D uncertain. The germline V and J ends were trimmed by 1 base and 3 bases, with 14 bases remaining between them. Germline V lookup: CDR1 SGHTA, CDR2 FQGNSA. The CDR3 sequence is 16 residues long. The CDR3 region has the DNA TGTGCCAGCAGCTTAGTAGCTCTCGGGCATACAGATACGCAGTATTTT. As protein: CASSLVALGHTDTQYF. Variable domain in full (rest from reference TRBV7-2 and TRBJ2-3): GAGVSQSPSNKVTEKGKDVELRCDPISGHTALYWYRQSLGQGLEFLIYFQGNSAPDKSGLPSDRFSAERTGGSVSTLTIQRTQQEDSAVYLCASSLVALGHTDTQYFGPGTRLTVL.

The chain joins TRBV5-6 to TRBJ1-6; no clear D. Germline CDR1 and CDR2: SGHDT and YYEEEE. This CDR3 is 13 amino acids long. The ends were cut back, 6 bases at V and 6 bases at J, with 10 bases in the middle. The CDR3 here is CASTHLGNSPLHF. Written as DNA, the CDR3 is TGTGCCAGCACCCATCTGGGTAATTCACCCCTCCACTTT.

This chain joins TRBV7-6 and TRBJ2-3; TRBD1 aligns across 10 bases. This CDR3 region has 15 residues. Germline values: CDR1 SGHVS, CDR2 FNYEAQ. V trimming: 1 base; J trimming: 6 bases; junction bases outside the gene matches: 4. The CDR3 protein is CASSLVGQGSDTQYF. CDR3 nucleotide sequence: TGTGCCAGCAGCTTAGTGGGACAGGGGAGCGATACGCAGTATTTT.

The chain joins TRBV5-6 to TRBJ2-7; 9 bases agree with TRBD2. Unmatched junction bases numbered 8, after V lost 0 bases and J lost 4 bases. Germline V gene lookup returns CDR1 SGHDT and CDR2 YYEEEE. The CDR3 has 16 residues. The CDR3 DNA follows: TGTGCCAGCAGCTTGGCCAGTGGACTAGCGTCGTACGAGCAGTACTTC. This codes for CASSLASGLASYEQYF. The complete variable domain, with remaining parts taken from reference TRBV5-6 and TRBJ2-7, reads DAGVTQSPTHLIKTRGQQVTLRCSPKSGHDTVSWYQQALGQGPQFIFQYYEEEERQRGNFPDRFSGHQFPNYSSELNVNALLLGDSALYLCASSLASGLASYEQYFGPGTRLTVT.

CDR3 sequence (DNA): TGTGCCATCGAGAGTGGGTACAATGAGCAGTTCTTC. This sequence encodes CAIESGYNEQFF. The rearrangement joins TRBV10-3 to TRBJ2-1; no definite D call. The V gene lost 8 bases and the J gene lost 4 bases, with 9 bases spanning the gap. The germline V gene has CDR1 ENHRY and CDR2 SYGVKD. The CDR3 spans 12 residues.

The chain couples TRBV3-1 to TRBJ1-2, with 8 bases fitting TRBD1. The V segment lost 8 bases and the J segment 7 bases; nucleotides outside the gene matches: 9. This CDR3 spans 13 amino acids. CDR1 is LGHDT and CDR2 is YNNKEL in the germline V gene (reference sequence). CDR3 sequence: CASCIRTGFGYTF. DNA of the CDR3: TGTGCCAGCTGTATTCGGACAGGGTTTGGCTACACCTTC.

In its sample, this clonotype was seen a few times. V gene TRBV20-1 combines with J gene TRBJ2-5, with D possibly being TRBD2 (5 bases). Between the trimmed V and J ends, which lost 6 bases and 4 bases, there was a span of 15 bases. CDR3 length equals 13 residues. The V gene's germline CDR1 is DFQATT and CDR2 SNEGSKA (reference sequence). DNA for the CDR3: TGCAGTGCAAACCTAGCCATTCGAGAGACCCAGTACTTC. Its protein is CSANLAIRETQYF.

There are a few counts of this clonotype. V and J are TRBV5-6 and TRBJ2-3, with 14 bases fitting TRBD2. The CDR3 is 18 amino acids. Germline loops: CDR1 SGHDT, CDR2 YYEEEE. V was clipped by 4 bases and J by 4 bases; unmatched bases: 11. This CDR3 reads CASSPSTSGGAFADTQYF. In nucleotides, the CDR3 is TGTGCCAGCAGCCCGTCGACTAGCGGGGGGGCTTTTGCAGATACGCAGTATTTT. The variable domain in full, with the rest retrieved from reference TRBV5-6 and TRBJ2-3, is DAGVTQSPTHLIKTRGQQVTLRCSPKSGHDTVSWYQQALGQGPQFIFQYYEEEERQRGNFPDRFSGHQFPNYSSELNVNALLLGDSALYLCASSPSTSGGAFADTQYFGPGTRLTVL.

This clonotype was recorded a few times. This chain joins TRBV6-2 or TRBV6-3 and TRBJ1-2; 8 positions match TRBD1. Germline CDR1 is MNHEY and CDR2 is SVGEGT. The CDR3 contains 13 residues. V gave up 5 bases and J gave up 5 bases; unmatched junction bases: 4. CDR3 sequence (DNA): TGTGCCAGCAGTACAGGGGGTGATTATGGCTACACCTTC. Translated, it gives CASSTGGDYGYTF.

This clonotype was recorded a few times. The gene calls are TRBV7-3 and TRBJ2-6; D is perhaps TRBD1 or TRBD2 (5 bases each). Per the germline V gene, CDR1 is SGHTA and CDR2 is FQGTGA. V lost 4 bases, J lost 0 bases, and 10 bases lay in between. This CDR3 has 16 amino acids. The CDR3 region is CASSSSRVSGANVLTF. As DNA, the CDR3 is TGTGCCAGCAGCTCTAGCAGGGTCTCTGGGGCCAACGTCCTGACTTTC.

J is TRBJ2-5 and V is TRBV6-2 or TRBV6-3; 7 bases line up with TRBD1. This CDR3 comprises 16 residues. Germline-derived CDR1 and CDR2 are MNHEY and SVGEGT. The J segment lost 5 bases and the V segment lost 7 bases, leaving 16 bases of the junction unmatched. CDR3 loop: CASKVRGPGQTETQYF. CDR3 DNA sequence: TGTGCCAGCAAAGTTAGGGGACCGGGACAGACCGAGACCCAGTACTTC.

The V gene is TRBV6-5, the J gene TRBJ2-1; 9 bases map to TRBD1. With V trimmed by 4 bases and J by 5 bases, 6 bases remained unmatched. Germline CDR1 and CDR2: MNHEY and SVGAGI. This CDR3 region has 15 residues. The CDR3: CASSWTGAMDNEQFF. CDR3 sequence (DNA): TGTGCCAGCAGTTGGACAGGGGCTATGGACAATGAGCAGTTCTTC.

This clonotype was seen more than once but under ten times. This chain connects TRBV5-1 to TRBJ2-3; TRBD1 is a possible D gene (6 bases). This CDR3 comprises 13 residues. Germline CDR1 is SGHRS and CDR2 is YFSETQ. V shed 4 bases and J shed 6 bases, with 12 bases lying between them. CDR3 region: CASSILQGDTQYF. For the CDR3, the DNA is TGCGCCAGCAGCATTTTGCAGGGGGATACGCAGTATTTT.